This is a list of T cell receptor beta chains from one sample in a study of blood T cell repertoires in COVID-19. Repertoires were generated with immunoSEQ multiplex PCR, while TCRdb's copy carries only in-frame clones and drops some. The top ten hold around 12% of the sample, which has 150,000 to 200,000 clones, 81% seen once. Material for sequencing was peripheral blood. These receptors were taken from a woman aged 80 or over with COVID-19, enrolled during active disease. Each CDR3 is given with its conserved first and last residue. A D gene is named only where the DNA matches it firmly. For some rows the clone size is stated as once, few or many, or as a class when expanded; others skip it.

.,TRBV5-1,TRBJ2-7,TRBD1,CASSSGQGDYEQYF,TGCGCCAGCAGCTCTGGACAGGGGGACTACGAGCAGTACTTC
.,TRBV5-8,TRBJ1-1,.,CASSSLALHTEAFF,TGTGCCAGCAGCTCCCTGGCCTTGCACACTGAAGCTTTCTTT
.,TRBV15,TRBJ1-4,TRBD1,CATSRALGQGVNEKLFF,TGTGCCACCAGCAGGGCTCTCGGCCAGGGGGTTAATGAAAAACTGTTTTTT
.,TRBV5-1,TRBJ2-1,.,CATSSEGFGQYNEQFF,TGCGCCACAAGCTCTGAAGGGTTCGGACAGTACAATGAGCAGTTCTTC
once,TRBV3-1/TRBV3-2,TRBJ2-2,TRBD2,CASSQPAGESGELFF,TGTGCCAGCAGCCAACCAGCGGGGGAGTCCGGGGAGCTGTTTTTT
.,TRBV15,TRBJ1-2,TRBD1,CATSRAGTAYGYTF,TGTGCCACCAGCAGAGCCGGGACAGCTTATGGCTACACCTTC
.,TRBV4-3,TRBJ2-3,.,CASSQEENPASTQYF,TGCGCCAGCAGCCAAGAGGAGAACCCAGCCAGCACGCAGTATTTT
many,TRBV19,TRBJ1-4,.,CASSGLTGKRREKLFF,TGTGCCAGTAGTGGACTTACAGGGAAACGGCGGGAAAAACTGTTTTTT
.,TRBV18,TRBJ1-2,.,CASSPQWQINYGYTF,TGTGCCAGCTCACCTCAGTGGCAGATTAACTATGGCTACACCTTC
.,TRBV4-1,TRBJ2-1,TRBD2,CASSHQELAGTYNEQFF,TGCGCCAGCAGCCACCAAGAATTAGCGGGAACGTACAATGAGCAGTTCTTC
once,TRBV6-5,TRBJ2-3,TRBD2,CASRATSGSTDTQYF,TGTGCCAGCAGAGCGACTAGCGGGAGCACAGATACGCAGTATTTT
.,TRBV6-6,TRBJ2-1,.,CASSSEVPYNEQFF,TGTGCCAGCAGTTCAGAAGTCCCATACAATGAGCAGTTCTTC
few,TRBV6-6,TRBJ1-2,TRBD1,CASRGQGSNGYTF,TGTGCCAGCAGGGGACAGGGTTCCAACGGCTACACCTTC
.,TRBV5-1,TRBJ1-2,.,CASSASFAGTGGYTF,TGCGCCAGCAGCGCCTCCTTTGCGGGAACGGGGGGCTACACCTTC
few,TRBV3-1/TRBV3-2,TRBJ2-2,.,CASSQGRGSNTGELFF,TGTGCCAGCAGCCAAGGCAGGGGATCGAACACCGGGGAGCTGTTTTTT
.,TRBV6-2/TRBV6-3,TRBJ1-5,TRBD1,CASSYGTGAQPQHF,TGTGCCAGCAGTTACGGGACAGGGGCTCAGCCCCAGCATTTT
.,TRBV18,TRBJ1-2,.,CASSPPRQIPYGYTF,TGTGCCAGCTCACCACCGAGACAGATACCTTATGGCTACACCTTC
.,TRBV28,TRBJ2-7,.,CASSFDNQGSYEQYF,TGTGCCAGCAGTTTCGATAACCAGGGGTCCTACGAGCAGTACTTC
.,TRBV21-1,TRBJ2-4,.,CASNQTSGGLEAKNIQYF,TGTGCCAGCAACCAGACTAGCGGGGGCCTGGAAGCCAAAAACATTCAGTACTTC
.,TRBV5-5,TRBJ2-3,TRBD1,CASSLFGTGVTDTQYF,TGTGCCAGCAGCTTGTTTGGGACAGGGGTCACAGATACGCAGTATTTT
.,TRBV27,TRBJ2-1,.,CASARTAFNEQFF,TGTGCCAGCGCAAGGACAGCCTTTAATGAGCAGTTCTTC
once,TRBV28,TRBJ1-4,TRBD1,CASSARKGASAEKLFF,TGTGCCAGCAGTGCTCGAAAGGGGGCCTCTGCTGAAAAACTGTTTTTT
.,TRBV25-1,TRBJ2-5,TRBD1,CASSERWGQGREQETQYF,TGTGCCAGCAGTGAACGCTGGGGACAGGGCCGAGAACAAGAGACCCAGTACTTC
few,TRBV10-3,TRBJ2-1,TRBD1,CAISDSRTGVWYEQFF,TGTGCCATCAGTGACTCCAGGACAGGGGTCTGGTATGAGCAGTTCTTC
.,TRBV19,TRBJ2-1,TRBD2,CASWGGKNEQFF,TGTGCCAGTTGGGGGGGGAAAAATGAGCAGTTCTTC